This T cell receptor beta chain stems from a study of blood T cell repertoires in COVID-19. Only in-frame clones appear in the TCRdb table, and some are missing; sequencing was by immunoSEQ multiplex PCR. In the table there are around 180,000 clones, around 67% of which are singletons. V shed 6 bases, J shed 0 bases, and the junction held 7 bases outside the gene matches. The CDR3 runs to 18 residues. Per germline, CDR1 ENHRY and CDR2 SYGVKD. Sequenced sample: peripheral blood. The receptor was isolated from a woman of 80 years or more with acute or convalescent COVID-19. The chain carries TRBV10-3 and TRBJ2-1; TRBD2 aligns across 14 bases. The CDR3 DNA follows: TGTGCCATCAGCTCCGGGACTAGCGGGAGTTACTCCTACAATGAGCAGTTCTTC. It is translated as CAISSGTSGSYSYNEQFF.